The source of this TCR beta chain is a study of T-cell reconstitution after alpha-beta-depleted transplantation in children. This clonotype was recorded once. A TCRbeta library incorporating unique molecular identifiers was prepared. TCRdb ran MiXCR on the PCR reads and lists one entry per CDR3 protein. The sample shows hundreds of thousands of distinct CDR3 sequences, less than 15% of them seen only once. CDR3 length: 13 amino acids. Germline V gives CDR1 DFQATT, CDR2 SNEGSKA (reference sequence). With 3 bases removed from V and 4 bases from J, the gap between germline ends came to 13 bases. The input for sequencing was PBMCs, taken before TCRalphabeta/CD19-depleted stem cell transplant. The TCR was taken from a girl aged 2 to 10 with congenital amegakaryocytic thrombocytopenia, due to receive a stem cell transplant. V is TRBV20-1 and J is TRBJ2-7, with D possibly TRBD1 on 6 matching bases. The CDR3: CSARVRGVYEQYF. CDR3 in DNA: TGCAGTGCTAGGGTCAGGGGCGTTTACGAGCAGTACTTC.